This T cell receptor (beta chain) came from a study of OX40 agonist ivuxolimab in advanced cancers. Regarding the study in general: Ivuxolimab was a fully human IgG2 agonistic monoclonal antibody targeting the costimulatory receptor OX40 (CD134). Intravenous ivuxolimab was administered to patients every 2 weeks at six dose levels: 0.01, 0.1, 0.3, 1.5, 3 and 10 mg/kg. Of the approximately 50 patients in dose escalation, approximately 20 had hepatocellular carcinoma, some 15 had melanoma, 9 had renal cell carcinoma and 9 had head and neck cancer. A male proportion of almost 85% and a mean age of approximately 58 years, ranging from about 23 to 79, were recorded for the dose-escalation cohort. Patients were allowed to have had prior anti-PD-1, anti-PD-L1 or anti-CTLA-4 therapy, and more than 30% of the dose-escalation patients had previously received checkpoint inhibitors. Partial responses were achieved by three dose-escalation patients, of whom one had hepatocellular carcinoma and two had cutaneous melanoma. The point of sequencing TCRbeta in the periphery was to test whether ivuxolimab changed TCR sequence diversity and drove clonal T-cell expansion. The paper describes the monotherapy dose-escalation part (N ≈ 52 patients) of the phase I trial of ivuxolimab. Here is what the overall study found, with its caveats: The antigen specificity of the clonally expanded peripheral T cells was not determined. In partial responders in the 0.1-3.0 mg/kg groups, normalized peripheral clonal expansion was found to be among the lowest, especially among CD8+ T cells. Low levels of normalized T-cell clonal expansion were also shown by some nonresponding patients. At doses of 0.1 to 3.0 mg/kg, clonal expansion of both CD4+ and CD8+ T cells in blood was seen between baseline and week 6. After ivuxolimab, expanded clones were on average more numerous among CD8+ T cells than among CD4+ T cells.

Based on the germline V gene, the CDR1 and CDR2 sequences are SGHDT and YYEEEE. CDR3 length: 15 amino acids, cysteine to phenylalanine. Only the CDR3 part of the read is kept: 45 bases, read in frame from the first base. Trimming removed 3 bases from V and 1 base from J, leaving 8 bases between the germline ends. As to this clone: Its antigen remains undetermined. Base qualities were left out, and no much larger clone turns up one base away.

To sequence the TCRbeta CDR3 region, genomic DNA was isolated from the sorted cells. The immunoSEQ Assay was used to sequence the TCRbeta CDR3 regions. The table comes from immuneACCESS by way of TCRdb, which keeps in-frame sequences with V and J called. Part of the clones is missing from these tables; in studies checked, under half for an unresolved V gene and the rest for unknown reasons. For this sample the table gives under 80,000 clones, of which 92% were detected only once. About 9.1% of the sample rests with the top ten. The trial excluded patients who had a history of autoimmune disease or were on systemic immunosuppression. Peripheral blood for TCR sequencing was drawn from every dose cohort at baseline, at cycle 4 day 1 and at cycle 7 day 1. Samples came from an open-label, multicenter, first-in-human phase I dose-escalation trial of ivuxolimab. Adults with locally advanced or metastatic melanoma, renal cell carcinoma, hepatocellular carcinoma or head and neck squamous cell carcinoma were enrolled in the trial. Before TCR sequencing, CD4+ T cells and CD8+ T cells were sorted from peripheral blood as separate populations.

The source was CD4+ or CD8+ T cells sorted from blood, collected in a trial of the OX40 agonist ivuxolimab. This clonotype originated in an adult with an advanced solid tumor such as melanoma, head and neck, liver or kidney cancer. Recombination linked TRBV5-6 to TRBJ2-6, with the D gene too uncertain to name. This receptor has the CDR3 CASSYTTSGANVLTF. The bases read TGTGCCAGCAGCTACACCACGTCTGGGGCCAACGTCCTGACTTTC. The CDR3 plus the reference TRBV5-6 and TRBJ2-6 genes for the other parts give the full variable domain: DAGVTQSPTHLIKTRGQQVTLRCSPKSGHDTVSWYQQALGQGPQFIFQYYEEEERQRGNFPDRFSGHQFPNYSSELNVNALLLGDSALYLCASSYTTSGANVLTFGAGSRLTVL.